This is a list of T cell receptor beta chains from one sample in a study of blood T cell repertoires in COVID-19. The method was immunoSEQ multiplex PCR; TCRdb's version includes in-frame clones alone and lacks a portion of them. The table records approximately 35,000 clones, 85% to 95% of them present only once. Sequencing input: peripheral blood. These receptors originate from a human donor in a cohort sampled during active COVID-19. The CDR3 runs from the conserved cysteine through the conserved F or W. A D gene is named only where the DNA matches it firmly. Only part of the rows carry a size: once, few, many, or a class if the clone is expanded.

cdr3_aa,cdr3_nt,v_call,clone_size,d_call,j_call
CASSPAGVSGYTF,TGTGCCAGTAGTCCCGCGGGGGTATCCGGCTACACCTTC,TRBV19,-,-,TRBJ1-2
CASTFGDISGGGAYNEQFF,TGTGCCAGTACTTTCGGAGATATTAGCGGAGGGGGCGCCTACAATGAGCAGTTCTTC,TRBV19,-,-,TRBJ2-1
CASSFPQLRAGKVHEQYF,TGTGCCAGCAGTTTTCCCCAACTCCGAGCAGGGAAAGTCCACGAGCAGTACTTC,TRBV28,-,-,TRBJ2-7
CASSVAGTVLGYTF,TGTGCCAGCAGTGTCGCCGGGACAGTCTTAGGCTACACCTTC,TRBV28,-,TRBD1,TRBJ1-2
CASSPTGKSNQPQHF,TGTGCCAGCAGTCCGACAGGGAAAAGCAATCAGCCCCAGCATTTT,TRBV6-5,-,TRBD1,TRBJ1-5
CASSPKTSGSVTGELFF,TGTGCCAGCTCACCAAAAACTAGCGGGAGTGTCACCGGGGAGCTGTTTTTT,TRBV18,-,TRBD2,TRBJ2-2
CASSLLTAPDTQYF,TGTGCCAGCAGCTTATTGACTGCCCCAGATACGCAGTATTTT,TRBV7-6,hyperexpanded,-,TRBJ2-3
CASSPQKFWYEQYF,TGTGCCAGCTCACCTCAGAAGTTTTGGTACGAGCAGTACTTC,TRBV18,-,-,TRBJ2-7
CASSLDSLAQNTEAFF,TGTGCCAGCAGCTTAGATAGCCTGGCGCAGAACACTGAAGCTTTCTTT,TRBV11-2,-,-,TRBJ1-1
CSANTGFNEQFF,TGCAGCGCCAATACGGGGTTCAATGAGCAGTTCTTC,TRBV29-1,-,-,TRBJ2-1
CSVAHATNEKLFF,TGCAGCGTCGCGCATGCAACTAATGAAAAACTGTTTTTT,TRBV29-1,-,-,TRBJ1-4
CASSAQGPNTEAFF,TGTGCCAGCAGCGCGCAGGGTCCGAACACTGAAGCTTTCTTT,TRBV7-2,-,-,TRBJ1-1
CASSRLLAGGTKNIQYF,TGCGCCAGCAGCCGCCTACTAGCGGGAGGAACCAAAAACATTCAGTACTTC,TRBV5-1,-,TRBD2,TRBJ2-4